The T cell receptor beta chain under discussion was sequenced for a study of blood T cell repertoires in COVID-19. Turning to the study itself: Some COVID-19 samples were acute and others convalescent; all came from the United States, Italy and Spain. PBMCs, B-cell-depleted T cells, or T cells provided the cDNA or gDNA that made up the material.

In the authors' workflow: How many nucleated cells were present was estimated from reference gene primer amplification. The data were produced by immunoSEQ multiplex PCR, yet TCRdb's version contains in-frame clones alone and is incomplete. V and J calls and clone size are copied from that table; D and trimming were computed from the DNA. In the table there are about 110,000 clones, roughly 80% of which are singletons. Germline loops: CDR1 SEHNR, CDR2 FQNEAQ (reference sequence). The trim removed 4 bases at V and 4 bases at J, leaving 6 bases unmatched. The CDR3 spans 14 residues. A few counts support this clone.

The material sequenced was peripheral blood. The chain uses TRBV7-9 and TRBJ1-1; 7 nucleotides align to TRBD1. This TCR came from an older woman with acute or convalescent COVID-19. The CDR3 region has the DNA TGTGCCAGCAGCTCACTCCCAGGGGGCACTGAAGCTTTCTTT. Translation gives CASSSLPGGTEAFF.